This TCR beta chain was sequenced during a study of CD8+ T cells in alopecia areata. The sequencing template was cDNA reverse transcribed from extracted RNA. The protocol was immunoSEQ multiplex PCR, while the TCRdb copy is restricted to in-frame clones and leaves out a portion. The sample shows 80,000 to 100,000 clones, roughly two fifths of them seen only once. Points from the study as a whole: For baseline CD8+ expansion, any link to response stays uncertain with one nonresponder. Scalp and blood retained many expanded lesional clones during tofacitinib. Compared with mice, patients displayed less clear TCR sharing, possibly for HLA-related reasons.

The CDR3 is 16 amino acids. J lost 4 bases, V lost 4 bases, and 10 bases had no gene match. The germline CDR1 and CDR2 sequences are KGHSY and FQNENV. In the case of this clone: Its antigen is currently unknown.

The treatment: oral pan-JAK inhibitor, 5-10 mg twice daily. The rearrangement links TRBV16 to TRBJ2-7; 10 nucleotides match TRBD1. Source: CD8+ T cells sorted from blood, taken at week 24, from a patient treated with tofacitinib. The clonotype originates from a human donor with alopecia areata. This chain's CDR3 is CASSRPGQGYLYEQYF. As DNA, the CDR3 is TGTGCCAGCAGCCGGCCGGGACAGGGGTATCTTTACGAGCAGTACTTC.